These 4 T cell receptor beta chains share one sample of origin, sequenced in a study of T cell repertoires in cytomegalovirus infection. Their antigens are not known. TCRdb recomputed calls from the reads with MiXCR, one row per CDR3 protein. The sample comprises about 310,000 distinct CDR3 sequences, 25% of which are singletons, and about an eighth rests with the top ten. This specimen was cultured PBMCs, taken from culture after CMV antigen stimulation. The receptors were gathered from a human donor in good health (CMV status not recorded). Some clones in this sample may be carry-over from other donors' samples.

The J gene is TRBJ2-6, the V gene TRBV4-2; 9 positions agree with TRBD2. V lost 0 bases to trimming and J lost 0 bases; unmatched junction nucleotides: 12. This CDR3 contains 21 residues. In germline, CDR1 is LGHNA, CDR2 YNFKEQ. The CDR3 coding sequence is TGTGCCAGCAGCCAAGACGCTGGTGCCCTAGCGGGATTCTCTGGGGCCAACGTCCTGACTTTC. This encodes CASSQDAGALAGFSGANVLTF.

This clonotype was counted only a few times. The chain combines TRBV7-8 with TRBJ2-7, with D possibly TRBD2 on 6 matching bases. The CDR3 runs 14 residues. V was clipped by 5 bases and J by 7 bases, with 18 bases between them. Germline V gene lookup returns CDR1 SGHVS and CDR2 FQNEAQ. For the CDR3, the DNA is TGTGCCAGCAGCCCAGGAGGGGTTGGAGGGGAGCAGTACGTC. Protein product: CASSPGGVGGEQYV.

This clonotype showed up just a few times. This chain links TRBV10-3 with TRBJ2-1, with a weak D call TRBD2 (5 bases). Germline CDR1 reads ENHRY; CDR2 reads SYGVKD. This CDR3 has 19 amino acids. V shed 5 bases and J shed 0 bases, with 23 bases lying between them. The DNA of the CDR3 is TGTGCCATCAGTACCCCCGGAGCGTCGGGGAAAAGCTCCTACAATGAGCAGTTCTTC. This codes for CAISTPGASGKSSYNEQFF.

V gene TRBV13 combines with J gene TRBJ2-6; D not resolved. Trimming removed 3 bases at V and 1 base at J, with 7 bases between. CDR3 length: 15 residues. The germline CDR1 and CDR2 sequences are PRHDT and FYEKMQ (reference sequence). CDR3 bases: TGTGCCAGCAGCTTTTTTGGTTCTGGGGCCAACGTCCTGACTTTC. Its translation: CASSFFGSGANVLTF.